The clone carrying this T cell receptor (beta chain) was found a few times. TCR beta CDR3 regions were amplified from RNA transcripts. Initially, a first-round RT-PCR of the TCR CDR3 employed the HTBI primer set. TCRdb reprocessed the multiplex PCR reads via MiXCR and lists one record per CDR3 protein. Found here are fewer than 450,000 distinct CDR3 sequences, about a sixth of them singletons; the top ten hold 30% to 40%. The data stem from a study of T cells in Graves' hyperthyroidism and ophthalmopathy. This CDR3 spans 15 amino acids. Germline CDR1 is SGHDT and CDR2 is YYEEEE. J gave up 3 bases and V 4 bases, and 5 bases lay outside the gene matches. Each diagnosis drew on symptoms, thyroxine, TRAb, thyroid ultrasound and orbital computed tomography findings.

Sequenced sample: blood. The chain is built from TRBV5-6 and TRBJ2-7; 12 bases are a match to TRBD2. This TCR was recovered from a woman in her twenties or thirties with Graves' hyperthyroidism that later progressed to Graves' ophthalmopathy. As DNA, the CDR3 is TGTGCCAGCAGCGAGGGGACTAGCGGGCTCTACGAGCAGTACTTC. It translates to CASSEGTSGLYEQYF.